This TCR beta chain was identified during a study of cytomegalovirus exposure and HLA in healthy donors. The PCR contained 60 Vbeta and 13 Jbeta primers. Produced via immunoSEQ multiplex PCR; TCRdb's table is partial and in-frame only. This table has some 110,000 clones, around 62% appearing once. Findings and limits, study-wide: The study designated roughly 160 TCR beta chains cytomegalovirus-associated. HLA allele associations emerged for fewer than 20,000 TCR beta sequences in a later analysis, at 0.05 false discovery rate. Earlier results showed most TCR beta V segments being productive about 90% or about 30% of the time.

Of note for this clone: Its antigen remains unidentified.

This TCR came from a woman between 40 and 55 years old in good health and CMV-seropositive. Sequenced: PBMCs.

The CDR3 bases are TGCGCCAGCAGCTTGGTCCTAGCGGGAGACGAGCAGTACTTC. Protein sequence: CASSLVLAGDEQYF. The chain combines TRBV5-1 with TRBJ2-7; TRBD2 matches at 10 bases. Germline CDR1 is SGHRS and CDR2 is YFSETQ. With 0 bases clipped from V and 5 bases from J, the junction kept 2 bases outside the gene matches. The CDR3 totals 14 residues. Complete variable domain (other parts from reference TRBV5-1 and TRBJ2-7): KAGVTQTPRYLIKTRGQQVTLSCSPISGHRSVSWYQQTPGQGLQFLFEYFSETQRNKGNFPGRFSGRQFSNSRSEMNVSTLELGDSALYLCASSLVLAGDEQYFGPGTRLTVT.